This T cell receptor (beta chain) originates from a study of T-cell memory formation after mild COVID-19. General study points: Day 15 to 85 contracting clones showed balanced CD4/CD8; later expanders leaned CD4+. What remained unconfirmed was the SARS-CoV-2 specificity of second-wave clones peaking on day 37. Contracting CD4+ clones sat mainly in CM and EM; CD8+ in EMRA.

As concerns this clonotype: The antigen is unknown.

TCRdb reanalysed the 5' RACE reads using MiXCR and keeps one entry per CDR3 protein. The data hold more than 100,000 distinct CDR3 sequences, with more than 15% observed a single time. The CDR3 has 16 amino acids. CDR1 LGHNA and CDR2 YNFKEQ come from the germline V gene. Trimming took 1 base from V and 2 from J, leaving 15 bases between them. Sequencing was done on a sample of PBMCs or a T cell subset sorted from them (not recorded which). V gene TRBV4-2 combines with J gene TRBJ2-7; D gene uncertain. The clonotype originates from a young man who had mild COVID-19 (a few samples of this study predate the infection). Cell type and time point are not known. The CDR3 loop reads CASSQGGAAGAYEQYF. For the CDR3, the DNA is TGTGCCAGCAGCCAAGGGGGTGCGGCTGGGGCCTACGAGCAGTACTTC.